This paragraph reports one TCR beta chain. Its antigen remains undetermined. Base qualities are not provided; no much larger clone lies one nucleotide away. The CDR3 measures 14 amino acids from cysteine to phenylalanine. Only the CDR3 DNA stays, 42 bases, in frame from base 1. Trimming accounts for 6 bases at V and 2 bases at J, while the number of junction bases matched to no gene is 5. Reading the germline V gene gives CDR1 SGHVS and CDR2 FQNEAQ. This entry comes from a study of blood T cell repertoires in COVID-19 (dated by TCRdb to 2019 to 2021). Some background on the complete study: Samples covering the acute and convalescent phases of COVID-19 were provided by collaborators in the United States, Italy and Spain. HLA class I and class II types, where available, came from metadata supplied by the sample provider rather than from assay-based typing. Samples came from the ongoing ImmuneRACE study (first 160 participants) plus 1,254 subjects from 6 global collaborators. The material from the prospective study consisted of cDNA or gDNA derived from T cells, B-cell-depleted T cells, or PBMCs. Deeply sampled blood TCRbeta repertoires from subjects exposed to, actively infected with, or recovered from COVID-19 were included in the dataset. A freely available public database, intended as a resource for researchers studying the immune response to SARS-CoV-2, is where the repertoires were released. The sample metadata nearly always contained a de-identified subject ID, COVID-19 status, age in years and sex.

TCRbeta CDR3 regions were amplified from genomic DNA using the immunoSEQ Assay, a bias-controlled multiplex PCR. In the source study's methods: Within the assay, amplification of reference gene primers was used to estimate how many nucleated cells each sample contained. Sequence reads were collapsed and filtered to measure the absolute abundance of every unique TCRbeta CDR3 rearrangement. For each sample, productive Simpson clonality was calculated as the square root of Simpson's diversity index across productive rearrangements. TCRdb re-hosts the immuneACCESS table, in-frame sequences only. Its copies lack some clones; in the studies checked, an unresolved V gene accounts for under half of them, and the cause for the rest is not known. That table supplies the V and J calls and clone size; D and trimming were determined from the DNA. This sample holds 130,000 to 150,000 clones; roughly 90% were observed only once. The ten largest clones represent 2.3% of the sample.

The investigation overall reported the following: Clinical and demographic metadata were provided uncurated, with the amount varying by source and participant.

Each collaborating institution followed its own protocols to collect whole blood in K2EDTA tubes. For TCRbeta analysis, collaborators shipped samples as frozen whole blood, isolated PBMCs, or DNA extracted from either of those sample types. The specimen was peripheral blood. The chain is assembled from TRBV7-8 and TRBJ2-5, with 8 central nucleotides matching TRBD1. The receptor was derived from a human donor in a cohort sampled during active COVID-19. The CDR3 sequence is CASSYRQGQETQYF. The sequenced DNA is TGTGCCAGCAGTTATAGACAGGGGCAAGAGACCCAGTACTTC.